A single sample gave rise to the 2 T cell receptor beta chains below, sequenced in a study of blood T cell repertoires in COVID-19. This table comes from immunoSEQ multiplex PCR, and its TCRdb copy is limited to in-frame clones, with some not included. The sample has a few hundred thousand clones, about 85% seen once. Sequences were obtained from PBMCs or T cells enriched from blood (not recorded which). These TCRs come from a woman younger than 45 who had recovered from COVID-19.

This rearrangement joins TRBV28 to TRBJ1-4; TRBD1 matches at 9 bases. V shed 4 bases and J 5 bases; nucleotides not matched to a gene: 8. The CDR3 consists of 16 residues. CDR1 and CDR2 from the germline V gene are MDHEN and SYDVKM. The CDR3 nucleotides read TGTGCCAGCAGTTCCCCCGGACAGGGGAGGAATGAAAAACTGTTTTTT. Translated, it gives CASSSPGQGRNEKLFF. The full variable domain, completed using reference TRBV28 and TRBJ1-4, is DVKVTQSSRYLVKRTGEKVFLECVQDMDHENMFWYRQDPGLGLRLIYFSYDVKMKEKGDIPEGYSVSREKKERFSLILESASTNQTSMYLCASSSPGQGRNEKLFFGSGTQLSVL.

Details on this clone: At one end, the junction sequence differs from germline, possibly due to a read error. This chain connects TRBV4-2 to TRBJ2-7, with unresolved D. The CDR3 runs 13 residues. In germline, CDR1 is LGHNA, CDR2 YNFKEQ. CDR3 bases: TGTGCCAGCAGCCAAGCAGAACAGACCAACCTACACTTC. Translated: CASSQAEQTNLHF.